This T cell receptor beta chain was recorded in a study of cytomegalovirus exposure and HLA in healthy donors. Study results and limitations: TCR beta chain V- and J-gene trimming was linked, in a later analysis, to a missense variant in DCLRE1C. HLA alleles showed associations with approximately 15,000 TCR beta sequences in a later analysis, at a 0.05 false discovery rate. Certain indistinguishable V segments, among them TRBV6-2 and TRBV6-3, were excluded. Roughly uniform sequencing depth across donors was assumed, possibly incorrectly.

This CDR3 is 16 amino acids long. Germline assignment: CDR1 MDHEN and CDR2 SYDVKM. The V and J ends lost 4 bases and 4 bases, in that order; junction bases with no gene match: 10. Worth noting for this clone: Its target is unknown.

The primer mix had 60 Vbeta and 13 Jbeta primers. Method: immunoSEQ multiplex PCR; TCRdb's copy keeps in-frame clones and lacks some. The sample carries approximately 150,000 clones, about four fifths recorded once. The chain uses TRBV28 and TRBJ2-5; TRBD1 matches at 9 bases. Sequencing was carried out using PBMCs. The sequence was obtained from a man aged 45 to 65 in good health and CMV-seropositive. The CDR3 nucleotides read TGTGCCAGCAGTTCTCCATTAGGACAGGGGACAGAGACCCAGTACTTC. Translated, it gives CASSSPLGQGTETQYF.